The 2 T cell receptor beta chains listed next were all sequenced from one sample in a study of OX40 agonist ivuxolimab in advanced cancers. Assay used: immunoSEQ multiplex PCR; TCRdb lists only in-frame clones, some missing. The sample has 60,000 to 100,000 clones, about nine tenths seen once; the top ten hold roughly 0.23%. This specimen consisted of CD4+ or CD8+ T cells sorted from blood, obtained in a trial of the OX40 agonist ivuxolimab. These receptors originate from an adult with an advanced solid tumor such as melanoma, head and neck, liver or kidney cancer.

The V call is TRBV14, the J call TRBJ1-2; D is ambiguous. Germline V CDR1 and CDR2: SGHDN, FVKESK. The V and J ends lost 4 bases and 9 bases respectively, with 15 bases between them. There are 13 residues in the CDR3. CDR3 region: CASSPGRVSSYTF. CDR3 coding DNA: TGTGCCAGCAGCCCGGGGAGGGTTAGTAGCTACACCTTC.

The chain's CDR3 is CASSLSGSPMNTEAFF. CDR3 coding DNA: TGTGCCAGCAGCTTGTCCGGGTCCCCAATGAACACTGAAGCTTTCTTT. The chain is built from TRBV5-6 and TRBJ1-1, with D hard to call. V shed 1 base and J shed 0 bases, with 13 bases lying between them. CDR1 SGHDT and CDR2 YYEEEE come from the germline V gene. This CDR3 is 16 amino acids long.